The 3 T cell receptor beta chains in this list originate from one sample, sequenced in a study of T cell responses to AZD1222 COVID-19 vaccine. Using immunoSEQ multiplex PCR, the repertoire was profiled, and TCRdb retains in-frame clones only, with some absent. The sample contains about 150,000 clones, 90% to 95% of which appear only once. The sample was peripheral blood, taken 28 days after the second AZD1222 dose. The receptors were gathered from an adult who received the AZD1222 COVID-19 vaccine.

V and J are TRBV3-1 (or the pseudogene TRBV3-2) and TRBJ2-1; 13 nucleotides align to TRBD2. The germline V gene encodes CDR1 LGHDT and CDR2 YNNKEL (reference sequence). V gave up 4 bases and J gave up 6 bases; unmatched junction bases: 6. The CDR3 is 16 residues long. The CDR3 coding sequence is TGTGCCAGCAGCCGGAAAGGACTAGCGGGAGTCAATGAGCAGTTCTTC. Its translation is CASSRKGLAGVNEQFF.

Written as DNA, the CDR3 is TGTGCCAGCAGTGAAACACTTAGCTCCTACGAGCAGTACTTC. Translation gives CASSETLSSYEQYF. The rearrangement joins TRBV2 to TRBJ2-7, with D uncertain. This CDR3 is built from 14 residues. Between the trimmed V and J ends, which lost 2 bases and 0 bases, there was a span of 8 bases. Germline V gene data show CDR1 as SNHLY and CDR2 as FYNNEI.

This chain joins TRBV5-8 and TRBJ1-5; tentative D call: TRBD1 (6 bases). CDR1 is SGHTS, CDR2 YDEGEE, per germline. The CDR3 extends over 15 amino acids. The V end was cut by 0 bases, the J end by 4 bases, with 11 bases between. The CDR3 here is CASSLGSTGNQPQHF. The CDR3 DNA reads as TGTGCCAGCAGCTTGGGGTCGACAGGAAATCAGCCCCAGCATTTT.